Sequencing of this T cell receptor beta chain was carried out in a study of blood T cell repertoires in COVID-19. Across the study: The cDNA or gDNA used as material had been derived from T cells, B-cell-depleted T cells, or PBMCs.

Enrolment of Seattle patients took place during active infection, and they were followed longitudinally. There are 17 residues in the CDR3. The V gene end was trimmed by 3 bases and the J gene end by 1 base; junction bases not matched to a gene: 13. Germline CDR1 reads SGHNT; CDR2 reads YYREEE (reference sequence). Original analysis: The authors estimated nucleated cell counts from reference gene primer amplification. Clones were read by immunoSEQ multiplex PCR, and TCRdb kept only the in-frame ones, dropping some. The V and J calls and clone size come from that table; D and trimming were worked out from the DNA. Of over 55,000 clones in the sample, 83% were seen once.

This rearrangement joins TRBV5-4 to TRBJ2-7, with 7 bases identical to TRBD2. Sequences were obtained from peripheral blood. This sequence was found in a man aged 50-59 years with COVID-19, enrolled during active disease. CDR3 DNA: TGTGCCAGCAGCTCCGGGACCCCTAGCGGATTTTCCTACGAGCAGTACTTC. Translated, it gives CASSSGTPSGFSYEQYF.